The 8 T cell receptor beta chains below come from one sample, sequenced in a study of neurological immune-mediated disorders. Via MiXCR, TCRdb re-called the 5' RACE reads, giving one row per CDR3 protein. The sample contains roughly 76,000 distinct CDR3 sequences, roughly an eighth of which appear only once. The specimen sequenced was PBMCs. These receptor sequences come from a woman in her fifties or sixties in good health.

This clonotype was counted at least ten times. The chain couples TRBV10-1 to TRBJ2-2, with D maybe TRBD2 (7 bases). The CDR3 loop spans 16 amino acids. Germline loops: CDR1 WNHNN, CDR2 SYGVQD (reference sequence). V lost 3 bases and J 2 bases, leaving 13 bases between the germline ends. CDR3 residues: CASSDRGAQNTGELFF. In nucleotides, the CDR3 is TGCGCCAGCAGTGATCGGGGGGCGCAAAACACCGGGGAGCTGTTTTTT.

The sample holds many counts of this clonotype. For the CDR3, the DNA is TGCGCCAGCAGCTCTTATGCCCGGATTGAGCAGTTCTTC. Residues: CASSSYARIEQFF. The chain links TRBV5-1 to TRBJ2-1; D not resolved. The CDR3 loop spans 13 amino acids. V was shortened by 3 bases and J by 9 bases, with 13 bases between the two germline ends. Germline CDR1 SGHRS, CDR2 YFSETQ.

The gene calls are TRBV6-8 and TRBJ1-3; D ambiguous. The CDR3 is 13 amino acids. Trimming shortened V by 8 bases and J by 4 bases, and 12 bases separated the two germline ends. Germline CDR1 and CDR2: MNHGY and SAAAGT. DNA for the CDR3: TGTGCCAGCGCGCCAGAAGGGGGAAACACCATATATTTT. Amino acid sequence: CASAPEGGNTIYF.

This clonotype was seen at least ten times. V gene TRBV7-3 combines with J gene TRBJ2-1; a possible D gene is TRBD1 (6 bases). The germline V gene has CDR1 SGHTA and CDR2 FQGTGA. Between the trimmed V and J ends, which lost 5 bases and 2 bases, there was a span of 13 bases. The CDR3 covers 15 residues. CDR3 bases: TGTGCCAGCAGCCCCCATGGACAGACCTACAATGAGCAGTTCTTC. This translates into CASSPHGQTYNEQFF.

This clonotype was detected many times. The V call is TRBV5-1, the J call TRBJ1-2, with D possibly being TRBD1 (6 bases). There are 14 residues in the CDR3. In germline, CDR1 is SGHRS, CDR2 YFSETQ. Trimming removed 4 bases at V and 0 bases at J, with 10 bases between. The DNA of the CDR3 is TGCGCCAGCAGCCGGGACAACCCTAACTATGGCTACACCTTC. As protein: CASSRDNPNYGYTF.

The sample holds many counts of this clonotype. This chain joins TRBV5-1 and TRBJ1-6; a possible D gene is TRBD1 (5 bases). Germline assignment: CDR1 SGHRS and CDR2 YFSETQ. V was pared by 4 bases and J by 5 bases, with 16 bases between. CDR3 length equals 16 residues. CDR3 sequence reads: CASSISGTGNNSPLHF. Here the CDR3 DNA reads TGCGCCAGCAGCATATCCGGGACGGGAAATAATTCACCCCTCCACTTT.

By share, this clonotype ranks as medium-sized. The chain links TRBV5-1 to TRBJ1-1, with TRBD1 identical over 9 bases. This CDR3 comprises 14 residues. V shed 4 bases, J shed 5 bases, and the junction held 6 bases outside the gene matches. Germline CDR1 and CDR2: SGHRS and YFSETQ. The CDR3 sequence: CASSLGTGNTEAFF. The CDR3, as DNA: TGCGCCAGCAGCCTTGGGACAGGGAATACTGAAGCTTTCTTT.

This clonotype has ten or more counts. The rearrangement joins TRBV10-2 to TRBJ2-3; 9 bases fit TRBD2. There are 13 residues in the CDR3. With V trimmed by 6 bases and J by 5 bases, 3 bases remained unmatched. The germline CDR1 and CDR2 sequences are WSHSY and SAAADI. The chain's CDR3 is CASREAGGDTQYF. In nucleotides, the CDR3 is TGCGCCAGCAGAGAAGCGGGAGGAGATACGCAGTATTTT.